This T cell receptor beta chain emerged from a study of cytomegalovirus exposure and HLA in healthy donors. Study background: In an early release, HLA-typed donors contributed approximately 80 million unique TCR sequences. General study results and limits: A later analysis reportedly found fewer N-insertions in an Asian-associated ancestry cluster than the approximately 700-donor mean. Later analysis indicated greater clonal expansion among HLA-associated TCR beta chains than among equally common other chains.

On this clone: Its antigen is unknown.

A multiplex PCR was run with 60 Vbeta primers and 13 Jbeta primers. Assay: immunoSEQ multiplex PCR; the TCRdb copy retains only in-frame clones and omits some. Found here are over 130,000 clones, roughly 88% of them singletons; the top ten hold around 0.51%. There are 15 residues in the CDR3. Sequenced material: PBMCs. The rearrangement links TRBV21-1 to TRBJ1-5; TRBD1 is the table's D call and was not checked against the DNA. TRBV21-1 is recorded as a pseudogene. The clonotype was recovered from a woman aged 35 to 49 in good health and CMV-seronegative. In nucleotides, the CDR3 is TGTGCCAGCAGCAAAGAGGGGACAGGTAATCAGCCCCAGCATTTT. Its protein product is CASSKEGTGNQPQHF.